This T cell receptor (beta chain) derives from a study of radiation and T cells in renal cell carcinoma. This clone was found a few times. Measured with immunoSEQ multiplex PCR; TCRdb has only the in-frame clones, and not every one. The table has fewer than 20,000 clones, about three fifths seen once; the top ten hold 33%. Treatment indicated: treatment-naive control, cytoreductive nephrectomy. Control samples are tumors resected by cytoreductive nephrectomy without prior radiation. The tumor was a clear cell renal cell carcinoma. Control tumor donors were a few females and roughly ten males, median age roughly 52 years. The CDR3 consists of 15 residues. Germline V gives CDR1 LNHDA, CDR2 SQIVND (reference sequence). The V end lost 1 base, the J end lost 7 bases, and 14 bases lay between the germline ends.

Here the sequenced sample was tumor tissue, taken from a patient whose treatment was nephrectomy without radiotherapy. The sequence was collected from a man aged 45 to 65 with renal cell carcinoma. V usage is TRBV19 and J usage is TRBJ1-5; D is unresolved. The CDR3 nucleotides read TGTGCCAGTAGTATAGGGCCGGCCTTTTGGCAGCCCCAGCATTTT. Encoded protein: CASSIGPAFWQPQHF.